This TCR beta chain was recorded in a study of T cell responses to AZD1222 COVID-19 vaccine (dated by TCRdb to the early 2020s). In the study overall: A total of over 230 trial participants underwent TCR sequencing, of whom nearly 210 had received two doses of AZD1222 and around 26 had received two doses of the MenACWY control vaccine. Enrollment into the trials was organized by age into subgroups of 18-55, 56-69 and 70-plus years, and those subgroups contained roughly 150, 30 and 60 TCR-sequenced participants, respectively.

The CDR3 regions of human TCRbeta chains were analyzed by immunosequencing. In the original analysis: Repertoire TCRs were checked for matches against a reference library of SARS-CoV-2-specific TCRs that had been generated using the MIRA antigen-specificity platform. Breadth meant the fraction of unique TCRs that were SARS-CoV-2-associated, whereas depth meant the fraction of total T cells that were SARS-CoV-2-associated. Using the MIRA data, each spike-specific TCR was mapped to the spike region that the TCR reacts to and placed in a CD4 or CD8 class. Log10-transformed breadth and depth values were compared by one-way ANOVA with Sidak's multiple comparisons tests. The table comes from immuneACCESS by way of TCRdb, which keeps in-frame sequences with V and J called. Part of the clones is missing from these tables; in studies checked, under half for an unresolved V gene and the rest for unknown reasons. That table is the source of V, J and clone size, and D and trimming were worked out from the DNA. The sample records about 180,000 clones, around 94% of which are singletons. Of the sample, around 1.5% falls within the top ten clones.

The germline V gene encodes CDR1 MGHDK and CDR2 SYGVNS. The CDR3 starts with the cysteine, ends with the phenylalanine, and has 11 residues. The read is trimmed to its CDR3 DNA, 33 bases read in frame from base 1. Cut back by 4 bases and 8 bases, the V and J ends lie 8 bases apart. Overall results and qualifications from the work: After two AZD1222 doses, spike-specific TCR breadth and depth were significantly higher than at day 0 and than in MenACWY recipients. Participants were mostly white British and included more females than males, and it was suggested by the authors that clonal diversity may have been underestimated. Because no samples from the day 14 peak response were available, repertoires could be characterized only after the peak T cell response. Epitopes outside the regions mutated in the B.1.351 and B.1.1.7 variants were reportedly recognized by nearly half of the unique spike-specific TCRs. Only six or seven AZD1222 recipients were SARS-CoV-2 seropositive at baseline, limiting conclusions about previously exposed vaccinees. The 56-69-year group was small, and its depth increase did not reach significance, likely because of low power. The vaccine-associated CD4 TCRs covered the entire spike protein, and the dominant responses fell in regions 160-218 and 743-854.

About this clone: Its antigen target is currently unknown. Per-nucleotide qualities are absent, and no much larger clonotype sits a single base away.

Explained via the paper, the time point label denotes: about 28 days (+/-7) after the second vaccine dose. Because spike-specific TCR depth and breadth did not differ between the two schedules, AZD1222 recipients who got a second dose at roughly 4 weeks were pooled with those who got a second dose at roughly 12 weeks. The vaccinee samples were drawn from two UK trials, COV001 and COV002, one of which was a single-blind randomized controlled phase 2/3 trial testing AZD1222 (ChAdOx1 nCoV-19) in healthy adults. Trial participant PBMC samples were collected at day 0 and day 28 after the second dose for TCRbeta chain sequencing.

This sequence was found in an adult who received the AZD1222 COVID-19 vaccine. This chain joins TRBV25-1 to TRBJ1-2, with TRBD1 perhaps the D gene, on 5 matching bases. This specimen was peripheral blood, taken 28 days after the second AZD1222 dose. The DNA reads TGTGCCAGCAGTGGAGGGACCGGCTACACCTTC. Its translation is CASSGGTGYTF.